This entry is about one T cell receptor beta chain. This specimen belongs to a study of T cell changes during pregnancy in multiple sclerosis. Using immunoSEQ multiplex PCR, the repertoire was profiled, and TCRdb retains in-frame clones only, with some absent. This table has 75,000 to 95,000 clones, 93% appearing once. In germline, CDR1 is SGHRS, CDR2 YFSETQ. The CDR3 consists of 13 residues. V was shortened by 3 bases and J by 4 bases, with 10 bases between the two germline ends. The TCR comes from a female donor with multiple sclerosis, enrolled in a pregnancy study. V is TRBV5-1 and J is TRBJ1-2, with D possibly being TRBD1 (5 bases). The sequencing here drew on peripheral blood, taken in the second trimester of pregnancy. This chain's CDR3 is CASSWDGSYGYTF. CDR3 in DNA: TGCGCCAGCAGCTGGGACGGGAGCTATGGCTACACCTTC.